Below, 31 T cell receptor beta chains from the same sample are listed, as sequenced in a study of cytomegalovirus exposure and HLA in healthy donors. The PCR made use of 60 Vbeta and 13 Jbeta primers. The protocol was immunoSEQ multiplex PCR, while the TCRdb copy is restricted to in-frame clones and leaves out a portion. This table has around 100,000 clones, about 70% appearing once. The sequenced sample was PBMCs. The receptors come from a man under 40 in good health and CMV-seropositive.

V usage is TRBV9 and J usage is TRBJ1-3; 7 bases map to TRBD1. V lost 4 bases to trimming and J lost 0 bases; unmatched junction nucleotides: 10. CDR1 and CDR2 from the germline V gene are SGDLS and YYNGEE. This CDR3 is 17 amino acids long. CDR3 in DNA: TGTGCCAGCAGCCCGCGACCCGGGACAGTCTCTGGAAACACCATATATTTT. It codes for CASSPRPGTVSGNTIYF.

The chain uses TRBV10-3 and TRBJ2-3; the D is unclear. The CDR3 spans 16 residues. V was pared by 3 bases and J by 1 base, with 14 bases between. CDR1 and CDR2 (germline): ENHRY, SYGVKD. CDR3 residues: CAISEQLSGGTDTQYF. The CDR3, as DNA: TGTGCCATCAGTGAACAGTTAAGTGGTGGCACAGATACGCAGTATTTT.

The chain is built from TRBV9 and TRBJ2-2; 8 positions agree with TRBD2. This CDR3 contains 18 residues. CDR1 SGDLS and CDR2 YYNGEE come from the germline V gene. The J segment lost 2 bases and the V segment lost 0 bases, leaving 9 bases of the junction unmatched. CDR3 DNA sequence: TGTGCCAGCAGCGTAGCTAATCGGGAGGGAAGTAACACCGGGGAGCTGTTTTTT. Its protein product is CASSVANREGSNTGELFF. Using reference TRBV9 and TRBJ2-2 for the parts outside the CDR3, the full variable domain is DSGVTQTPKHLITATGQRVTLRCSPRSGDLSVYWYQQSLDQGLQFLIQYYNGEERAKGNILERFSAQQFPDLHSELNLSSLELGDSALYFCASSVANREGSNTGELFFGEGSRLTVL.

This clone was seen only a few times. V gene TRBV28 combines with J gene TRBJ2-1; possible D gene TRBD2, 6 bases. The germline V gene has CDR1 MDHEN and CDR2 SYDVKM. The CDR3 length is 15 residues. The V gene lost 2 bases and the J gene lost 8 bases, with 16 bases spanning the gap. CDR3 DNA: TGTGCCAGCAGTTTAGGGGGGTCCCTAGTAGATGAGCAGTTCTTC. It yields the protein CASSLGGSLVDEQFF. Complete variable domain (other parts from reference TRBV28 and TRBJ2-1): DVKVTQSSRYLVKRTGEKVFLECVQDMDHENMFWYRQDPGLGLRLIYFSYDVKMKEKGDIPEGYSVSREKKERFSLILESASTNQTSMYLCASSLGGSLVDEQFFGPGTRLTVL.

There are a few counts of this clone. V and J are TRBV6-4 and TRBJ2-1; perhaps TRBD1 as D (5 bases). The V gene's germline CDR1 is MRHNA and CDR2 SNTAGT. The V end was cut by 2 bases, the J end by 9 bases, with 11 bases between. The CDR3 has 13 amino acids. CDR3 coding DNA: TGTGCCAGCAGTGACCCGGGCAGGGCTGAGCAGTTCTTC. Protein: CASSDPGRAEQFF.

The chain carries TRBV19 and TRBJ1-1, with 7 bases matching TRBD1. This CDR3 contains 11 residues. V was pared by 7 bases and J by 10 bases, with 6 bases of the junction left unmatched. Germline V lookup: CDR1 LNHDA, CDR2 SQIVND (reference sequence). The chain's CDR3 is CASTRGRVAFF. In nucleotides, the CDR3 is TGTGCCAGTACGAGGGGGCGAGTAGCTTTCTTT.

This clone showed up just a few times. The rearrangement uses TRBV7-3 and TRBJ2-3; 7 bases map to TRBD1. V dropped 3 bases and J dropped 6; count of bases not matched to a gene: 12. Germline loops: CDR1 SGHTA, CDR2 FQGTGA. The length of the CDR3 is 16 residues. The CDR3 loop reads CASSLFADRALDTQYF. The CDR3 DNA follows: TGTGCCAGCAGCTTGTTTGCAGACAGGGCCCTGGATACGCAGTATTTT.

The chain couples TRBV19 to TRBJ2-3; 8 nucleotides align to TRBD1. Germline V CDR1 and CDR2: LNHDA, SQIVND (reference sequence). After removal of 5 bases from V and 2 bases from J, the junction contained 6 bases not matched to a gene. The CDR3 has 15 amino acids. CDR3 sequence reads: CASSVGQAPTDTQYF. CDR3 bases: TGTGCCAGTAGTGTGGGACAGGCCCCCACAGATACGCAGTATTTT.

V gene TRBV27 combines with J gene TRBJ1-4; tentative D call: TRBD1 (5 bases). Germline CDR1 is MNHEY and CDR2 is SMNVEV (reference sequence). V gave up 8 bases and J gave up 4 bases, with 11 bases separating them. The CDR3 contains 13 residues. The CDR3 protein is CASADRFNEKLFF. The CDR3 nucleotides read TGTGCCAGCGCCGACAGATTTAATGAAAAACTGTTTTTT.

V gene TRBV6-4 combines with J gene TRBJ2-1; 8 bases align to TRBD2. The CDR3 consists of 16 residues. The V gene end was trimmed by 2 bases and the J gene end by 12 bases; junction bases not matched to a gene: 15. CDR1 and CDR2 from the germline V gene are MRHNA and SNTAGT. The CDR3 bases are TGTGCCAGCAGTGACCCCTTAATGACTAGCGTCGAGGGGCAGTTCTTC. Translating gives CASSDPLMTSVEGQFF.

This clone has just a few counts. V and J are TRBV11-3 and TRBJ1-1; D possibly corresponds to TRBD1 (5 bases). CDR1 is SGHNT and CDR2 is YENEEA in the germline V gene. The CDR3 totals 13 residues. V shed 1 base and J shed 8 bases, with 11 bases lying between them. CDR3 sequence reads: CASSLVRQGEAFF. The CDR3 DNA reads TGTGCCAGCAGCTTAGTCCGTCAGGGAGAAGCTTTCTTT. Combining the CDR3 with reference TRBV11-3 and TRBJ1-1 gives the whole variable domain EAGVVQSPRYKIIEKKQPVAFWCNPISGHNTLYWYLQNLGQGPELLIRYENEEAVDDSQLPKDRFSAERLKGVDSTLKIQPAELGDSAVYLCASSLVRQGEAFFGQGTRLTVV.

The chain employs TRBV11-3 and TRBJ1-2; unclear D gene. The CDR3 covers 12 residues. Germline V gene data show CDR1 as SGHNT and CDR2 as YENEEA. The V gene lost 0 bases and the J gene lost 8 bases, with 7 bases spanning the gap. The CDR3 DNA follows: TGTGCCAGCAGCTTAGATGGGAGCGGCTACACCTTC. Translating gives CASSLDGSGYTF.

This clone was seen more than once but under ten times. The V gene is TRBV9, the J gene TRBJ2-1; tentatively, D is TRBD2 (7 bases). Germline assignment: CDR1 SGDLS and CDR2 YYNGEE. The CDR3 sequence is 13 residues long. V shed 7 bases and J shed 1 base, with 9 bases lying between them. The CDR3 here is CASGGASYNEQFF. The CDR3 DNA reads TGTGCCAGCGGGGGGGCTTCCTACAATGAGCAGTTCTTC. The full variable domain, rest sourced from reference TRBV9 and TRBJ2-1, is DSGVTQTPKHLITATGQRVTLRCSPRSGDLSVYWYQQSLDQGLQFLIQYYNGEERAKGNILERFSAQQFPDLHSELNLSSLELGDSALYFCASGGASYNEQFFGPGTRLTVL.

This chain connects TRBV11-2 to TRBJ2-2; maybe TRBD2 (5 bases). The CDR3 spans 14 residues. The germline V gene has CDR1 SGHAT and CDR2 FQNNGV. The V end lost 3 bases, the J end lost 4 bases, and 9 bases lay between the germline ends. The CDR3 sequence is CASSFGLPTGELFF. CDR3 coding DNA: TGTGCCAGCAGCTTCGGACTCCCCACCGGGGAGCTGTTTTTT.

This sequence joins TRBV27 and TRBJ1-5, with TRBD1 identical over 7 bases. The CDR3 extends over 16 amino acids. The germline V gene has CDR1 MNHEY and CDR2 SMNVEV (reference sequence). J was trimmed by 0 bases and V by 5 bases; bases with no gene match: 7. The CDR3 coding sequence is TGTGCCAGCAGTACAACACAGGGGAATAGCAATCAGCCCCAGCATTTT. Translation gives CASSTTQGNSNQPQHF.

This clone was counted a single time. The chain is built from TRBV9 and TRBJ2-5, with TRBD1 as a possible D gene (5 bases). The CDR3 contains 14 residues. Trimming cost V 4 bases and J 0 bases, with 10 bases left between them. CDR1 and CDR2 (germline): SGDLS, YYNGEE. The CDR3, as DNA: TGTGCCAGCAGCCTTTCAGGGTACCAAGAGACCCAGTACTTC. It codes for CASSLSGYQETQYF.

The CDR3 sequence: CASSIDQVQGDEKLFF. The DNA for the CDR3 is TGTGCCAGTAGTATAGATCAGGTGCAGGGGGATGAAAAACTGTTTTTT. The rearrangement joins TRBV19 to TRBJ1-4; 7 nucleotides align to TRBD1. The V and J ends lost 0 bases and 6 bases, in that order; junction bases with no gene match: 7. Germline values: CDR1 LNHDA, CDR2 SQIVND (reference sequence). The CDR3 extends over 16 amino acids.

This clone was seen once. A read error may produce the germline difference seen at one junction end. V is TRBV11-2 and J is TRBJ2-7, with a possible D match to TRBD2 (7 bases). CDR3 length: 13 residues. Germline V gives CDR1 SGHAT, CDR2 FQNNGV. The CDR3 DNA follows: TGTGCCAGCAGCTTAAGGGAGGGGGGCGAGCAGTGCTTC. Its protein product is CASSLREGGEQCF.

To note about this clone: The junction does not match germline at one end; this may be a read error. The chain links TRBV7-9 to TRBJ2-7, with TRBD1 identical over 8 bases. CDR3 length: 15 amino acids. CDR1 SEHNR and CDR2 FQNEAQ come from the germline V gene (reference sequence). The CDR3 sequence: CSSSSTGTGWREQYF. CDR3 coding DNA: TGTTCCAGCAGTTCCACCGGGACAGGATGGAGGGAGCAGTACTTC.

This chain joins TRBV7-2 and TRBJ1-5, with TRBD1 identical over 8 bases. From germline, CDR1 is SGHTA and CDR2 FQGNSA. J lost 2 bases, V lost 2 bases, and 2 bases had no gene match. This CDR3 has 15 amino acids. Here the CDR3 DNA reads TGTGCCAGCAGCTTACGGACAGGGCGCAATCAGCCCCAGCATTTT. It yields the protein CASSLRTGRNQPQHF. The full variable domain, completed using reference TRBV7-2 and TRBJ1-5, is GAGVSQSPSNKVTEKGKDVELRCDPISGHTALYWYRQSLGQGLEFLIYFQGNSAPDKSGLPSDRFSAERTGGSVSTLTIQRTQQEDSAVYLCASSLRTGRNQPQHFGDGTRLSIL.

The chain is built from TRBV9 and TRBJ2-7; 9 bases line up with TRBD1. V lost 0 bases, J lost 0 bases, and 4 bases stayed unmatched. The CDR3 sequence is 16 residues long. Germline V gives CDR1 SGDLS, CDR2 YYNGEE. The CDR3 loop is CASSVGGQGSSYEQYF. CDR3 nucleotide sequence: TGTGCCAGCAGCGTAGGGGGACAGGGTTCCTCCTACGAGCAGTACTTC.

Concerning this clone: The same CDR3 also results from other DNA sequences found in this sample. The chain carries TRBV6-5 and TRBJ1-2; D may be TRBD1 (5 bases). V dropped 6 bases and J dropped 2 bases, with 10 bases sitting between them. From germline, CDR1 is MNHEY and CDR2 SVGAGI. CDR3 length equals 13 residues. CDR3 coding DNA: TGTGCCAGCAGCCGAACAGGAAACTATGGCTACACCTTC. Protein product: CASSRTGNYGYTF.

The chain couples TRBV28 to TRBJ2-3; D possibly corresponds to TRBD1 (7 bases). V dropped 6 bases and J dropped 3 bases, with 16 bases sitting between them. CDR1 is MDHEN and CDR2 is SYDVKM in the germline V gene. The CDR3 loop spans 15 amino acids. CDR3 nucleotide sequence: TGTGCCAGCAGCAATCGACAGGGAGGTACAGATACGCAGTATTTT. Translation: CASSNRQGGTDTQYF.

As regards this clone: The junction and the germline gene differ at one end; a read error may be behind it. The rearrangement uses TRBV9 and TRBJ2-5; D is possibly TRBD2 (5 bases). CDR1 and CDR2 from the germline V gene are SGDLS and YYNGEE. CDR3 length: 14 amino acids. The CDR3 protein is CASSLGVVQGTQYF. The CDR3 DNA reads TGTGCCAGCAGCCTCGGGGTTGTTCAAGGGACCCAGTACTTC.

The CDR3 spells CASSEGTQRTDTQYF. The CDR3 region has the DNA TGTGCCAGCAGTGAGGGAACCCAGCGGACAGATACGCAGTATTTT. The V gene is TRBV6-4, the J gene TRBJ2-3; tentative D call: TRBD2 (5 bases). Germline V gene data show CDR1 as MRHNA and CDR2 as SNTAGT. The CDR3 has 15 residues. V lost 3 bases and J 3 bases, leaving 13 bases between the germline ends.

In its sample, this clone was seen a few times. This rearrangement joins TRBV11-3 to TRBJ2-7; weak D call: TRBD1 (6 bases). CDR1 is SGHNT and CDR2 is YENEEA in the germline V gene. V lost 4 bases to trimming and J lost 0 bases, with 7 bases between them. The CDR3 has 13 amino acids. CDR3 in amino acids: CASSSGDSYEQYF. CDR3 DNA sequence: TGTGCCAGCAGCTCAGGGGACTCCTACGAGCAGTACTTC.

This clone came up a few times. The chain is built from TRBV12-5 and TRBJ2-1; 12 bases map to TRBD1. J was trimmed by 7 bases and V by 5 bases; bases with no gene match: 3. The CDR3 spans 14 residues. CDR1 LGHNT and CDR2 FRNRAP come from the germline V gene. The CDR3 is CASGTGQGANEQFF. For the CDR3, the DNA is TGTGCTAGTGGTACGGGACAGGGGGCTAATGAGCAGTTCTTC.

The gene calls are TRBV6-1 and TRBJ1-1; a possible D gene is TRBD1 (6 bases). The CDR3 runs to 13 residues. Trimming pared 11 bases from V and 2 bases from J, leaving 15 bases between. From germline, CDR1 is MNHNS and CDR2 SASEGT. The CDR3: CAGSKQGNTEAFF. The DNA for the CDR3 is TGTGCCGGATCAAAACAGGGTAACACTGAAGCTTTCTTT.

CDR3 DNA sequence: TGTGCCAGCAGCGTAGGCGTCAGGGAAACTAACTATGGCTACACCTTC. Translation gives CASSVGVRETNYGYTF. This chain connects TRBV9 to TRBJ1-2; tentatively, D is TRBD1 (5 bases). In germline, CDR1 is SGDLS, CDR2 YYNGEE. Trimming removed 0 bases from V and 0 bases from J, with 12 bases in between. The CDR3 contains 16 residues.

The chain recombines TRBV13 with TRBJ1-5; D is uncertain. The V end was cut by 0 bases, the J end by 6 bases, with 12 bases between. Germline-derived CDR1 and CDR2 are PRHDT and FYEKMQ (reference sequence). The CDR3 length is 15 residues. The CDR3 protein is CASSLGLNSGQPQHF. The CDR3 DNA reads as TGTGCCAGCAGCTTAGGGTTGAACAGTGGTCAGCCCCAGCATTTT.

This clone was counted only a few times. The chain links TRBV2 to TRBJ2-1; no firm D call. CDR3 length: 11 amino acids. CDR1 and CDR2 (germline): SNHLY, FYNNEI. The V end lost 2 bases, the J end lost 9 bases, and 5 bases lay between the germline ends. CDR3 in amino acids: CASSERFEQFF. The CDR3 bases are TGTGCCAGCAGTGAACGGTTTGAGCAGTTCTTC.